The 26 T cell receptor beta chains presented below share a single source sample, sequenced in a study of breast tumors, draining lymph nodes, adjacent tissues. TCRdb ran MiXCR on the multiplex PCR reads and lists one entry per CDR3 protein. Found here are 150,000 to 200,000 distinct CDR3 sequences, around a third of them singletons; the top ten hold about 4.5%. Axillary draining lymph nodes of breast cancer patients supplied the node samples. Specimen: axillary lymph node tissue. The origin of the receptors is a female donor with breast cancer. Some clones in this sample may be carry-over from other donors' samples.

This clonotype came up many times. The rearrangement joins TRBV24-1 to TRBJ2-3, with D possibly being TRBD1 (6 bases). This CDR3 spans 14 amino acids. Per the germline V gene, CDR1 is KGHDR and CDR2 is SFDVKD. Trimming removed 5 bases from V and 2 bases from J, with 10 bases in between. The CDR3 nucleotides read TGTGCCACCAGTGTGACAGGCGACACAGATACGCAGTATTTT. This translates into CATSVTGDTDTQYF.

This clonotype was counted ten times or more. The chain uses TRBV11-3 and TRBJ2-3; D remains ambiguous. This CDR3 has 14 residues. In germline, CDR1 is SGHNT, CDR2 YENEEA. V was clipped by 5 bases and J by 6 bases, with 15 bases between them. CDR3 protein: CASSPIMKPDTQYF. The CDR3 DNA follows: TGTGCCAGCAGCCCCATTATGAAGCCGGATACGCAGTATTTT. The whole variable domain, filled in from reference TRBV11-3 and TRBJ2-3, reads EAGVVQSPRYKIIEKKQPVAFWCNPISGHNTLYWYLQNLGQGPELLIRYENEEAVDDSQLPKDRFSAERLKGVDSTLKIQPAELGDSAVYLCASSPIMKPDTQYFGPGTRLTVL.

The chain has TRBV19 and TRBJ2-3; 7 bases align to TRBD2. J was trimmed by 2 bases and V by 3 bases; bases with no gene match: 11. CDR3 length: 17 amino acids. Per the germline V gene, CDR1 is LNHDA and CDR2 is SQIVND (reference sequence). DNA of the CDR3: TGTGCCAGTAGTATGGGGTCGGGGGGACCGTACACAGATACGCAGTATTTT. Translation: CASSMGSGGPYTDTQYF.

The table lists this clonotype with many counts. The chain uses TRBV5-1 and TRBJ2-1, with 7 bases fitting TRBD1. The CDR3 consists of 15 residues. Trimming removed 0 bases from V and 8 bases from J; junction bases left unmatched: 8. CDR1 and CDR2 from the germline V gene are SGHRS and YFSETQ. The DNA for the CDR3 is TGCGCCAGCAGCTTGGCCAACAGGGGTCCGTATGAGCAGTTCTTC. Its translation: CASSLANRGPYEQFF. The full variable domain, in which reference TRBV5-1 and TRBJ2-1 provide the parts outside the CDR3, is KAGVTQTPRYLIKTRGQQVTLSCSPISGHRSVSWYQQTPGQGLQFLFEYFSETQRNKGNFPGRFSGRQFSNSRSEMNVSTLELGDSALYLCASSLANRGPYEQFFGPGTRLTVL.

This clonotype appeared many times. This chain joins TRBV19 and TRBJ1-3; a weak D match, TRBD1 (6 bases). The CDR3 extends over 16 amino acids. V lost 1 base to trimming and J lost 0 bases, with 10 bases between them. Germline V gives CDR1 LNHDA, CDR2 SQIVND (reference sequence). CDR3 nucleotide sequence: TGTGCCAGTAGTATAGTGGGGGGCCCCTCTGGAAACACCATATATTTT. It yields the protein CASSIVGGPSGNTIYF.

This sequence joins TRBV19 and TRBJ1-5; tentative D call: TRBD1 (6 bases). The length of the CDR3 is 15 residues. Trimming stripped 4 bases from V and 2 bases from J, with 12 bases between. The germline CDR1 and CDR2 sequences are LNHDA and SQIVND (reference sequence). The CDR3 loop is CASSRVGARNQPQHF. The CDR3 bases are TGTGCCAGTAGTAGGGTGGGGGCCCGCAATCAGCCCCAGCATTTT.

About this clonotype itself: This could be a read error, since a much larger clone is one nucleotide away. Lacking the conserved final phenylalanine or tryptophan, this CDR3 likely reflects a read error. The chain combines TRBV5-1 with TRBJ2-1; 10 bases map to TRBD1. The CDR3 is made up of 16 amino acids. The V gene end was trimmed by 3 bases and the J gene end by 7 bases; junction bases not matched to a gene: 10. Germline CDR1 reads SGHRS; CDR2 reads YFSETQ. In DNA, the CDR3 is TGCGCCAGCAGCTGGACGACAGGGGGCGGGGTTAATGAGCAGTTCCTC. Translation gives CASSWTTGGGVNEQFL.

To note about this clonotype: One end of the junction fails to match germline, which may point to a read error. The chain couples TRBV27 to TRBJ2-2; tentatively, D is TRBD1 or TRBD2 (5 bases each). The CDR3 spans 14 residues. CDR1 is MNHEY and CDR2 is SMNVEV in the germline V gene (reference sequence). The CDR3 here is CVSSFDWGTGELFF. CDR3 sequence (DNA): TGTGTCAGCAGTTTCGACTGGGGGACCGGGGAGCTGTTTTTT.

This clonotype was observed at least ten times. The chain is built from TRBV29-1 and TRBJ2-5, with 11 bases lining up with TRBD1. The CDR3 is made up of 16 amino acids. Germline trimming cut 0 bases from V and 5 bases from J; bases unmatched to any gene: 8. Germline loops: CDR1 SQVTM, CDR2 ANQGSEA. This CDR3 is CSVEDLQDRGQETQYF. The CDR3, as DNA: TGCAGCGTTGAAGATCTTCAGGACAGGGGGCAGGAGACCCAGTACTTC.

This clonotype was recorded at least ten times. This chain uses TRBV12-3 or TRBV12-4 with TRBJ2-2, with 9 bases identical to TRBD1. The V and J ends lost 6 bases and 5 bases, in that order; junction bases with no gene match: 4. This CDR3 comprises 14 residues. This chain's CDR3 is CASREDRGTGELFF. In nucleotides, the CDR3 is TGTGCCAGCAGGGAGGACAGGGGAACCGGGGAGCTGTTTTTT.

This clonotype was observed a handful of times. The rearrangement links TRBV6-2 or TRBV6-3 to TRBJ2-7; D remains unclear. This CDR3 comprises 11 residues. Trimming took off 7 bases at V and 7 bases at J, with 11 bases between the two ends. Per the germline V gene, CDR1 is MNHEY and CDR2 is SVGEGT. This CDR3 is CASTNSAEQYF. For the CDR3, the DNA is TGTGCCAGCACCAACAGTGCGGAGCAGTACTTC.

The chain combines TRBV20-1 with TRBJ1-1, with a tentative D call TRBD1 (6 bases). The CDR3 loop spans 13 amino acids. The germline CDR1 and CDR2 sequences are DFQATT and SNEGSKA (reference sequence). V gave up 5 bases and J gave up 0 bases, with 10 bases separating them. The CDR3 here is CSAGQLVNTEAFF. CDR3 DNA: TGCAGTGCTGGACAGCTTGTGAACACTGAAGCTTTCTTT.

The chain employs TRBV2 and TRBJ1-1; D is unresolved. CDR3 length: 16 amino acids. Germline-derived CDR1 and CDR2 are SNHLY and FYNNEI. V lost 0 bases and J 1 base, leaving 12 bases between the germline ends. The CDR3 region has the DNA TGTGCCAGCAGTGAAGCGGGGTGGCGGCAGAACACTGAAGCTTTCTTT. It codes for CASSEAGWRQNTEAFF.

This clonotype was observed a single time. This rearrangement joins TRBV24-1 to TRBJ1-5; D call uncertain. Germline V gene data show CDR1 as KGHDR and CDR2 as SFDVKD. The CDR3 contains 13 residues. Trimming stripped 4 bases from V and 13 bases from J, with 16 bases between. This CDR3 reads CATSDDERREQHF. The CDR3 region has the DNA TGTGCCACCAGTGACGATGAGAGGAGGGAGCAGCATTTT.

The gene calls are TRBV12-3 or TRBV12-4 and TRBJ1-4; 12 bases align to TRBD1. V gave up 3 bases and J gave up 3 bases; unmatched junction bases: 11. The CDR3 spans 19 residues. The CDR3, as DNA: TGTGCCAGCAGTTTGGGGGGACAGGGGGCGATACGAGCTAATGAAAAACTGTTTTTT. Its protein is CASSLGGQGAIRANEKLFF.

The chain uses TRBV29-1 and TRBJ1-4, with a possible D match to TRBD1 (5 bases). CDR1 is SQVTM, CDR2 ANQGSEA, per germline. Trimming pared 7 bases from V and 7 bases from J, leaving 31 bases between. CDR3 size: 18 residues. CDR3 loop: CSALPGLAGVGVGEKLFF. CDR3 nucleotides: TGCAGCGCCCTACCGGGACTAGCGGGAGTCGGGGTGGGTGAAAAACTGTTTTTT.

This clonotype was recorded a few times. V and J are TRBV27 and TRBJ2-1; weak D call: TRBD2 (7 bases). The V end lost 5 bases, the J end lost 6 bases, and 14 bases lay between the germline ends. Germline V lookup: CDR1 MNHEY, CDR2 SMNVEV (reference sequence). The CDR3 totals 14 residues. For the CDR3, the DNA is TGTGCCAGCAGTCCAGGGGCGGGAGTCAATGAGCAGTTCTTC. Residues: CASSPGAGVNEQFF.

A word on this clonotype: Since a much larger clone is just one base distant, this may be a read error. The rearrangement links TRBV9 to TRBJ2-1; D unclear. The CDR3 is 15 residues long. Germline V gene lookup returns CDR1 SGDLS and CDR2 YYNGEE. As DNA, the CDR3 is TGTGCCAGCAGCATCTCGGAGACCCACCACAATGAGCAGCTCTTC. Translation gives CASSISETHHNEQLF. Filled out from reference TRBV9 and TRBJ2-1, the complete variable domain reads DSGVTQTPKHLITATGQRVTLRCSPRSGDLSVYWYQQSLDQGLQFLIQYYNGEERAKGNILERFSAQQFPDLHSELNLSSLELGDSALYFCASSISETHHNEQLFGPGTRLTVL.

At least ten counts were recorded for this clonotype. The CDR3 region is CASSQDQVGSPEQYF. The CDR3 DNA follows: TGTGCCAGCAGCCAAGATCAGGTGGGCTCCCCCGAGCAGTACTTC. V gene TRBV4-2 combines with J gene TRBJ2-7; unclear D gene. V lost 0 bases, J lost 6 bases, and 15 bases lay in between. The CDR3 has 15 residues. Per germline, CDR1 LGHNA and CDR2 YNFKEQ.

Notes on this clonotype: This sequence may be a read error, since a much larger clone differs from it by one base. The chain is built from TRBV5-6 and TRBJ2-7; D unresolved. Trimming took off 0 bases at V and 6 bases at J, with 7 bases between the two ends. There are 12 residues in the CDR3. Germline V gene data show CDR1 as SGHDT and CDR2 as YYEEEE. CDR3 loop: CASSLDDFEQYF. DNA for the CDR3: TGTGCCAGCAGCTTGGATGACTTCGAGCAGTACTTC.

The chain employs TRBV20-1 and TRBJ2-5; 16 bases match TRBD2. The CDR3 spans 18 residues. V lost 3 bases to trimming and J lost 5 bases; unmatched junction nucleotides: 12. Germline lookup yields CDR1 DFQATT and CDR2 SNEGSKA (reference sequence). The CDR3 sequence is CSARDLGTSGGAFETQYF. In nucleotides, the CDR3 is TGCAGTGCTAGGGACCTGGGGACTAGCGGGGGGGCCTTTGAGACCCAGTACTTC.

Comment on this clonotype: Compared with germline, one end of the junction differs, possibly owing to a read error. The DNA for the CDR3 is TGTGCCAGCAGCGTAGGGGGAGTAGCTGAAACTTTCTTT. Protein: CASSVGGVAETFF. This chain connects TRBV9 to TRBJ1-1; D ambiguous. Germline loops: CDR1 SGDLS, CDR2 YYNGEE. The CDR3 totals 13 residues.

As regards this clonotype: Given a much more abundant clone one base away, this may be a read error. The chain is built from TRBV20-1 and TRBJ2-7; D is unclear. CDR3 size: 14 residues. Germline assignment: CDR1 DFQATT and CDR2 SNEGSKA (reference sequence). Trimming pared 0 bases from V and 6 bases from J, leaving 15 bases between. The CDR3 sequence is CSARERGSTSEQYF. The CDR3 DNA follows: TGCAGTGCTAGAGAGCGCGGCAGTACCTCCGAGCAGTACTTC.

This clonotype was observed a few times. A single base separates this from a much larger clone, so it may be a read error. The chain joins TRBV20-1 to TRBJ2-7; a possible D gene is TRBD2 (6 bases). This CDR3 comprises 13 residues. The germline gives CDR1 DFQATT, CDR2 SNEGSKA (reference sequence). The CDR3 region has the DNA TGCAGTGCTGGCGGGACGACCTTTTACGCGCAGTACTTC. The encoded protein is CSAGGTTFYAQYF.

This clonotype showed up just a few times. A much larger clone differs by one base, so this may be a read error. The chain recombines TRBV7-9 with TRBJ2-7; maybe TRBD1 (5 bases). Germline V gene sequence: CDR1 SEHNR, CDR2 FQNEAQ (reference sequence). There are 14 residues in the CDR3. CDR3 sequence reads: CASSGRERSYEQCF. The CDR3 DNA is TGTGCCAGCAGCGGCAGGGAAAGATCCTACGAGCAGTGCTTC.

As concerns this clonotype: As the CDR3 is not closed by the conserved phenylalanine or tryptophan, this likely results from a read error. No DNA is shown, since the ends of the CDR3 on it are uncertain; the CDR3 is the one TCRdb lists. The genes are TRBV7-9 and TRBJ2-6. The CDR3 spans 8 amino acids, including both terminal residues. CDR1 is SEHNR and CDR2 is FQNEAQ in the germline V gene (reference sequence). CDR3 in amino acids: CASSPPTS.